These T cell receptor beta chains were read from a single sample in a study of chemoradiotherapy in HPV16-positive cancers. The protocol was immunoSEQ multiplex PCR, while the TCRdb copy is restricted to in-frame clones and leaves out a portion. The data show 20,000 to 25,000 clones, around 87% seen once. The input for sequencing was blood, taken from a patient who underwent chemoradiotherapy. These receptors were taken from a human donor with HPV-associated anogenital cancer. The CDR3 runs from the conserved cysteine through the conserved F or W. Fields, in order: clone size, V gene, J gene, D gene, CDR3 protein, CDR3 DNA. The D gene is left open where the match is weak. Expanded clones get a size class; other rows say once, few or many, or leave the size out.

NA,TRBV28,TRBJ2-6,NA,CASSLIGSGANVLTF,TGTGCCAGCAGTTTAATCGGCTCTGGGGCCAACGTCCTGACTTTC
NA,TRBV7-9,TRBJ2-3,NA,CASSLLAVNTDTQYF,TGTGCCAGCAGCTTATTAGCGGTGAACACAGATACGCAGTATTTT
NA,TRBV11-2,TRBJ2-7,TRBD2,CASSSLVGTSAYEQYF,TGTGCCAGCAGCTCATTAGTGGGGACTAGCGCGTACGAGCAGTACTTC
few,TRBV13,TRBJ2-1,NA,CASSLYPGGQSGEQFF,TGTGCCAGCAGCTTATACCCCGGGGGGCAGAGCGGTGAGCAGTTCTTC
NA,TRBV7-8,TRBJ2-7,NA,CASSLLTYEQYF,TGTGCCAGCAGCTTATTAACCTACGAGCAGTACTTC
few,TRBV7-9,TRBJ1-6,TRBD1,CASSLGQGFYNSPLHF,TGTGCCAGCAGCTTAGGACAGGGGTTCTATAATTCACCCCTCCACTTT
NA,TRBV5-6,TRBJ2-7,TRBD1,CASSLSGTGGVQYF,TGTGCCAGCAGCTTAAGTGGGACAGGGGGAGTGCAGTACTTC
NA,TRBV7-2,TRBJ2-6,TRBD1,CASSLTTGTGANVLTF,TGTGCCAGCAGCTTAACGACAGGGACCGGGGCCAACGTCCTGACTTTC
NA,TRBV5-1,TRBJ1-4,NA,CASSKQGGEKLFF,TGCGCCAGCAGTAAACAGGGAGGGGAAAAACTGTTTTTT
NA,TRBV14,TRBJ2-7,NA,CASSQGRASSEKQYF,TGTGCCAGCAGCCAAGGGAGGGCTAGCTCCGAGAAACAGTACTTC
few,TRBV9,TRBJ2-1,TRBD1,CASTRGGQGKSYNEQFF,TGTGCCAGCACCCGTGGGGGACAGGGTAAATCCTACAATGAGCAGTTCTTC
NA,TRBV7-3,TRBJ1-2,TRBD1,CASSPPTGGKNYGYTF,TGTGCCAGCAGCCCGCCGACAGGGGGAAAGAACTATGGCTACACCTTC
large,TRBV27,TRBJ1-1,TRBD1,CASSPGQGRDTEAFF,TGTGCCAGCAGTCCCGGACAGGGAAGGGACACTGAAGCTTTCTTT
NA,TRBV19,TRBJ1-4,TRBD1,CASSTGQNNEKLFF,TGTGCCAGTAGTACGGGACAGAATAATGAAAAACTGTTTTTT
NA,TRBV7-9,TRBJ1-1,NA,CASSSRGGNTEAFF,TGTGCCAGCAGCTCGAGGGGGGGTAACACTGAAGCTTTCTTT
NA,TRBV2,TRBJ2-1,TRBD2,CASSSRTSGDNEQFF,TGTGCCAGCTCTTCTAGGACTAGCGGGGACAATGAGCAGTTCTTC
NA,TRBV7-6,TRBJ1-2,NA,CASSKSPDFGYTF,TGTGCCAGCAGCAAATCTCCGGACTTTGGCTACACCTTC
few,TRBV7-9,TRBJ1-6,NA,CASNNRVSPLHF,TGTGCCAGCAACAACAGGGTTTCACCCCTCCACTTT
NA,TRBV7-9,TRBJ2-5,NA,CASSLDATVTVAQYF,TGTGCCAGCAGCTTAGACGCGACAGTCACGGTGGCCCAGTACTTC
NA,TRBV19,TRBJ1-5,TRBD1,CASGDRGNSNQPQHF,TGTGCCAGTGGTGACAGGGGCAATAGCAATCAGCCCCAGCATTTT
NA,TRBV5-4,TRBJ1-2,TRBD1,CASSNTTGFGYTF,TGTGCCAGCAGCAACACGACAGGGTTTGGCTACACCTTC
once,TRBV9,TRBJ1-2,NA,CASSVDTRGASYGYTF,TGTGCCAGCAGCGTAGATACCCGGGGCGCGAGTTATGGCTACACCTTC
NA,TRBV11-3,TRBJ1-5,TRBD1,CASSQRQGRSQPQHF,TGTGCCAGCAGCCAGAGACAGGGTCGTAGTCAGCCCCAGCATTTT